The sequence of this TCR beta chain was determined in a study of vaccination and CD4 T cells after COVID-19. Study-wide context: SARS-CoV-2, HCoV-NL63, HCoV-OC43 and HCoV-229E supplied the overlapping spike peptides used to stimulate cells. No peptide, an HIV-1 Nef pool, or a CEFX pool was what each control culture received. Study outcomes and limitations: Analysis of convalescent patients found that 304 of 307 vaccine-specific clones were spike mono-reactive.

The Oncomine TCR Beta short-read assay sequenced DNA from cultured CD4+ T cells. TCRdb re-analysed the PCR reads in MiXCR, keeping a single row per CDR3 protein. The sample records about 11,000 distinct CDR3 sequences, around 50% being singletons. The treatment: roughly 10-day PBMC culture with coronavirus spike peptide pools or control peptides (ViraFEST assay). Cultures used some 2 million PBMCs per well, approximately 9.2 IU/ml IL-2 and about 10 ug/ml peptides. Only a few counts were recorded for this clonotype. Its antigen is not identified. The CDR3 is made up of 15 amino acids. The ends lost 5 bases at V and 5 bases at J; junction bases unmatched: 7. The V gene's germline CDR1 is MNHNS and CDR2 SASEGT.

The gene calls are TRBV6-1 and TRBJ1-5, with TRBD1 identical over 9 bases. Sequenced input: CD4+ T cells from blood, cultured in vitro. The source of this sequence is a human donor who had recovered from COVID-19. This CDR3 is CASSNRDRADQPQHF. In DNA, the CDR3 is TGTGCCAGCAGTAACCGGGACAGGGCTGATCAGCCCCAGCATTTT.